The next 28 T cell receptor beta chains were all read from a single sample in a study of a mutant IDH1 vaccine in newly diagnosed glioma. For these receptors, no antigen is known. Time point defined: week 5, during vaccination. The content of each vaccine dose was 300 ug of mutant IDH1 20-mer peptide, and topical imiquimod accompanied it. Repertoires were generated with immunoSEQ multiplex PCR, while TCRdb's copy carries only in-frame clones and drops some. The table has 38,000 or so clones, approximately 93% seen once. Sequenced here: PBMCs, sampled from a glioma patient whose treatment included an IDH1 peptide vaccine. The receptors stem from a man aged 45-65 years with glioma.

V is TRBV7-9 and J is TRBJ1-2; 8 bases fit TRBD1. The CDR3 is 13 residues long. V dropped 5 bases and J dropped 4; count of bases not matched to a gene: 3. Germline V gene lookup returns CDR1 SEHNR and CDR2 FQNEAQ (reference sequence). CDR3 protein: CASSLQGGYGYTF. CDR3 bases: TGTGCCAGCAGCCTACAGGGGGGCTATGGCTACACCTTC.

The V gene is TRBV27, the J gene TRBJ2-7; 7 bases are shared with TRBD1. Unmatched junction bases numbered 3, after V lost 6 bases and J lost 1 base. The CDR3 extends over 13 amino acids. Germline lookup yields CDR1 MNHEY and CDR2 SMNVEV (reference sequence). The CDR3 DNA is TGTGCCAGCAGACAGACAGGGTCCTACGAGCAGTACTTC. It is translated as CASRQTGSYEQYF.

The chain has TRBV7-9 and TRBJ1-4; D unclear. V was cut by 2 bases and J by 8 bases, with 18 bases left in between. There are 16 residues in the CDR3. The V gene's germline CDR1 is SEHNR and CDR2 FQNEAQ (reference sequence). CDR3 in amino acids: CASSLSPTEIVEKLFF. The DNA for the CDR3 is TGTGCCAGCAGCTTAAGCCCGACTGAGATCGTAGAAAAACTGTTTTTT.

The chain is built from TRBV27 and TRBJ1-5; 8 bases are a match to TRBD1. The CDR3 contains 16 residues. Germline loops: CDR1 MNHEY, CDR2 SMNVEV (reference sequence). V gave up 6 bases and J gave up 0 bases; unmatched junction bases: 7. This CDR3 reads CASSGQGTYSNQPQHF. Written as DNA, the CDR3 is TGTGCCAGCAGCGGACAGGGAACTTATAGCAATCAGCCCCAGCATTTT.

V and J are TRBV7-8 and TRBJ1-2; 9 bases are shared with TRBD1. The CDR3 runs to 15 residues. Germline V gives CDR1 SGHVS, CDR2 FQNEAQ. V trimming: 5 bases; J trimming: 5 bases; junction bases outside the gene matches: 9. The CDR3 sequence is CASSDLRDRAYGYTF. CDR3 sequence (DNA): TGTGCCAGCAGCGACCTCCGGGACAGGGCTTATGGCTACACCTTC.

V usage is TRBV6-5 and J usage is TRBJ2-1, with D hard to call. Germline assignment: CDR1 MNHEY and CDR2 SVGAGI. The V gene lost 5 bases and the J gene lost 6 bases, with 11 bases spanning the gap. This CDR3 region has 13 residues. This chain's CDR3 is CASSPWGSNEQFF. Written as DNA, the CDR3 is TGTGCCAGCAGTCCCTGGGGTAGCAATGAGCAGTTCTTC.

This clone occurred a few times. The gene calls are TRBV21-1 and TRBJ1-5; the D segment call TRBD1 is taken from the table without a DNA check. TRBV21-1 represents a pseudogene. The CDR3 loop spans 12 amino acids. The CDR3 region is CASSSGVQPQHF. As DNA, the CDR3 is TGTGCCAGCAGCTCAGGGGTGCAGCCCCAGCATTTT.

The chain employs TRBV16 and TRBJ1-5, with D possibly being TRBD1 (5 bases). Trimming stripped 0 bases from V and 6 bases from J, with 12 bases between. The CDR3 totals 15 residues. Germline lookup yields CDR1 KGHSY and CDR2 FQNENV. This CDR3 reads CASSQSRGAGQPQHF. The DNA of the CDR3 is TGTGCCAGCAGCCAATCGAGGGGCGCGGGTCAGCCCCAGCATTTT.

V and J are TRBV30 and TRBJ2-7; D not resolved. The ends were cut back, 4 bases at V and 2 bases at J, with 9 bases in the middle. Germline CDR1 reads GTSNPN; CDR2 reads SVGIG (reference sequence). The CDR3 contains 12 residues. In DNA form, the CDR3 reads TGTGCCTGGAAGGTTGGCCCCTACGAGCAGTACTTC. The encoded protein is CAWKVGPYEQYF.

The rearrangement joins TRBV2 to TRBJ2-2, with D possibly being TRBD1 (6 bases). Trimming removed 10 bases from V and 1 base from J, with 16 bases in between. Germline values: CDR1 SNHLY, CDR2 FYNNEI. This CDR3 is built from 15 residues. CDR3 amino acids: CAIPRTAGNTGELFF. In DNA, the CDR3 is TGTGCCATCCCCCGGACAGCAGGGAACACCGGGGAGCTGTTTTTT.

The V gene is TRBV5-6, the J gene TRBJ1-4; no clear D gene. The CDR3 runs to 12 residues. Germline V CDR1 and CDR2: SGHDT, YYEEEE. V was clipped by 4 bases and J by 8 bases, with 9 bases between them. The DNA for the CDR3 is TGTGCCAGCAGCGCAACTGGGGAAAAACTGTTTTTT. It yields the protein CASSATGEKLFF.

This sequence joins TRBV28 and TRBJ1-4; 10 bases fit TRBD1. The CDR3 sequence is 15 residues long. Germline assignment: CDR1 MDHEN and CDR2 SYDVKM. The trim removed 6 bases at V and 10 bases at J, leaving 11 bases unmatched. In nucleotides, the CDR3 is TGTGCCAGCAGCCCCCTAGACAGGGGGCGCGGAAAACTGTTTTTT. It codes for CASSPLDRGRGKLFF.

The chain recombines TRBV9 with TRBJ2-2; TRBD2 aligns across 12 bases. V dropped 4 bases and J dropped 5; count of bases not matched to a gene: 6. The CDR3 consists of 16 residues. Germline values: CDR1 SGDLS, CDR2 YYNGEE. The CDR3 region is CASSPQTSGRTGELFF. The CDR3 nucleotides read TGTGCCAGCAGCCCACAGACTAGCGGGAGAACCGGGGAGCTGTTTTTT.

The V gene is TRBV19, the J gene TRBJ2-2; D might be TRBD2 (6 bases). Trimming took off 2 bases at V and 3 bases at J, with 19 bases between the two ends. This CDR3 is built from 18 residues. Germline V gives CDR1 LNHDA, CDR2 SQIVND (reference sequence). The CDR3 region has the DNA TGTGCCAGTAGTATACTCTCGGGACTCCGCCGGGACACCGGGGAGCTGTTTTTT. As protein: CASSILSGLRRDTGELFF.

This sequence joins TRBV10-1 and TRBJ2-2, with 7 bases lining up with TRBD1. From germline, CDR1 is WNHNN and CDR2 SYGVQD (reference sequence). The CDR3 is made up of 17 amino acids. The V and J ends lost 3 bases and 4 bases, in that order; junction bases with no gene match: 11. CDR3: CASSDFYRGDVTGELFF. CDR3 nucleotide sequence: TGCGCCAGCAGTGATTTCTACAGGGGAGATGTCACCGGGGAGCTGTTTTTT.

Written as DNA, the CDR3 is TGTGCCAGCAGCTTGCTTGGGGCCATGAGGGACACTGAAGCTTTCTTT. It yields the protein CASSLLGAMRDTEAFF. The chain recombines TRBV5-6 with TRBJ1-1; a possible D gene is TRBD1 (5 bases). V lost 1 base, J lost 3 bases, and 16 bases lay in between. The CDR3 runs 16 residues. CDR1 and CDR2 from the germline V gene are SGHDT and YYEEEE.

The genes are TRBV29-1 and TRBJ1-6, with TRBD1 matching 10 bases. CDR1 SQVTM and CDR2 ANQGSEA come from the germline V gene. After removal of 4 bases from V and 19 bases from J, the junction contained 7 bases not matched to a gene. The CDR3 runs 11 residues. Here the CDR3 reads CSVVDRGAPHF. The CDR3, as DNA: TGCAGCGTTGTGGACAGGGGGGCCCCGCACTTT.

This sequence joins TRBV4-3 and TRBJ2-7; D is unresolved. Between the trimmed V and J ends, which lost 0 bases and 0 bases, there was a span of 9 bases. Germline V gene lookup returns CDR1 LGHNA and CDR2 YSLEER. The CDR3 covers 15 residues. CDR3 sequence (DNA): TGCGCCAGCAGCCAAGATCGTAGCAACTCCTACGAGCAGTACTTC. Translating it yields CASSQDRSNSYEQYF.

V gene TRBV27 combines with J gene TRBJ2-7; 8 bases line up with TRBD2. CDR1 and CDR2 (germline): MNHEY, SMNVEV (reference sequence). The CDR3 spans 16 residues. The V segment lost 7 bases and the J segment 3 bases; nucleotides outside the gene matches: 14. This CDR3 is CASTARTSLRVYEQYF. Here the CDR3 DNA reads TGTGCCAGCACCGCTCGGACTAGCCTCCGAGTCTACGAGCAGTACTTC.

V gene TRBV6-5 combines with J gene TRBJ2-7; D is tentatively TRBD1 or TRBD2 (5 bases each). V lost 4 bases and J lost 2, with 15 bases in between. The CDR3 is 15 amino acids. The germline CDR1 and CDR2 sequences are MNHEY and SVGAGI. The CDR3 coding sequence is TGTGCCAGCAGTTGGAACACCGAGGGACCCTACGAGCAGTACTTC. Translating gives CASSWNTEGPYEQYF.

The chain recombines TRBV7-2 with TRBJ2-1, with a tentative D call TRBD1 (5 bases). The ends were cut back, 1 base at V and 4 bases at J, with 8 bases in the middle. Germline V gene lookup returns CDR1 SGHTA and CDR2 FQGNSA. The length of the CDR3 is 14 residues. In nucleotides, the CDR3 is TGTGCCAGCAGCTTAGTAGGGGTATACAATGAGCAGTTCTTC. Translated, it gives CASSLVGVYNEQFF.

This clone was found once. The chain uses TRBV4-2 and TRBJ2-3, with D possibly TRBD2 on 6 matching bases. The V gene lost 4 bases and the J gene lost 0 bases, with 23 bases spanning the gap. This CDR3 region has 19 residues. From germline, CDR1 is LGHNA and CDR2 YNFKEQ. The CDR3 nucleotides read TGTGCCAGCAGCCCATACGCGGATCCGGGGGAAGTAAGCACAGATACGCAGTATTTT. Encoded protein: CASSPYADPGEVSTDTQYF.

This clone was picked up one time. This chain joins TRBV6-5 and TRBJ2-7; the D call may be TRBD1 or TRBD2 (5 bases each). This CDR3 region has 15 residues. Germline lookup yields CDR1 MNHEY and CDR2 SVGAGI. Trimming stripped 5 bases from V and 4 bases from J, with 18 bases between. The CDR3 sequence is CASSLRDPTLYEQYF. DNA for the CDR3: TGTGCCAGCAGTCTCCGGGACCCTACTTTGTACGAGCAGTACTTC.

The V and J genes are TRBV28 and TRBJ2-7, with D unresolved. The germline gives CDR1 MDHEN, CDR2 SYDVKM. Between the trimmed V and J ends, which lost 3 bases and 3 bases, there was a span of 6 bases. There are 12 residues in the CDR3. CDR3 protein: CASSFEDYEQYF. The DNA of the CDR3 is TGTGCCAGCAGTTTTGAAGACTACGAGCAGTACTTC.

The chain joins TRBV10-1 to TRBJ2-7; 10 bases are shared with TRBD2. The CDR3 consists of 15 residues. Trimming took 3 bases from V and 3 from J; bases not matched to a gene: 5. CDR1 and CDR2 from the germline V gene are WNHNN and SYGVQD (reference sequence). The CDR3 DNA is TGCGCCAGCAGTGACCCCACTAGCGGGAACTACGAGCAGTACTTC. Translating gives CASSDPTSGNYEQYF.

CDR3 sequence: CASKMGHNEQYF. In DNA form, the CDR3 reads TGTGCCAGCAAGATGGGACATAACGAGCAGTACTTC. The chain carries TRBV28 and TRBJ2-7; perhaps TRBD1 as D (6 bases). CDR1 is MDHEN and CDR2 is SYDVKM in the germline V gene. V lost 7 bases to trimming and J lost 5 bases, with 12 bases between them. CDR3 length: 12 residues.

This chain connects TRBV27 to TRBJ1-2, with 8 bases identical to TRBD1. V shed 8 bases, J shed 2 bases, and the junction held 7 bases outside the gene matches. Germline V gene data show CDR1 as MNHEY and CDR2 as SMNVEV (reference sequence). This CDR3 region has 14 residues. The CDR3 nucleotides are TGTGCCAGCGGGTATGGACAGGGCAACTATGGCTACACCTTC. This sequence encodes CASGYGQGNYGYTF.

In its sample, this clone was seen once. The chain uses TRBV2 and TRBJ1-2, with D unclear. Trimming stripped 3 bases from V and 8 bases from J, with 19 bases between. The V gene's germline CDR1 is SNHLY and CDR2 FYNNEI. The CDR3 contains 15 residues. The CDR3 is CASSDKRASLYGYTF. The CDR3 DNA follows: TGTGCCAGCAGTGATAAAAGGGCCAGCCTCTACGGCTACACCTTC.